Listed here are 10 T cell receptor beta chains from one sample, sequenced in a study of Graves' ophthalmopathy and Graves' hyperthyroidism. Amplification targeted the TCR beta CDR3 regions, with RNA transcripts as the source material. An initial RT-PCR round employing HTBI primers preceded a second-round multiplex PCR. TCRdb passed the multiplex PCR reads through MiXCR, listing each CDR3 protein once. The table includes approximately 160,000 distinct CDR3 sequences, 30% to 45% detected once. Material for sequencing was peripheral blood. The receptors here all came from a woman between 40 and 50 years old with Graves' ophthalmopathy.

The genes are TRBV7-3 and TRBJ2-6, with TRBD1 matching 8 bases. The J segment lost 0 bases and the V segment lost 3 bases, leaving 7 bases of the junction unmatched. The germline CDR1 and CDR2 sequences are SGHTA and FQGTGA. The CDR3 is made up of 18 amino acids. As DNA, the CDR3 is TGTGCCAGCAGCTTCTGGCCAGGGGGCCTCTCTGGGGCCAACGTCCTGACTTTC. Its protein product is CASSFWPGGLSGANVLTF.

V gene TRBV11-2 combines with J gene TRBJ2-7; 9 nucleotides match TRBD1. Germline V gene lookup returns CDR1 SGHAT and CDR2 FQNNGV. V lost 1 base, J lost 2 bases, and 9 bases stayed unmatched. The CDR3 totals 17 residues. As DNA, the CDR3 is TGTGCCAGCAGCTTAGGGGTACCGGGACAGGGAACCTACGAGCAGTACTTC. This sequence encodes CASSLGVPGQGTYEQYF.

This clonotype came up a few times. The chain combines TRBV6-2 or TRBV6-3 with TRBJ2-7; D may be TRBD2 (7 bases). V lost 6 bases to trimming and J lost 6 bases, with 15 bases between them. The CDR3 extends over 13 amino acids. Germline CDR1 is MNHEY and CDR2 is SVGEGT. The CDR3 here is CASSLFRGAEQYF. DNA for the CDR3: TGTGCCAGCAGCCTCTTCCGGGGGGCCGAGCAGTACTTC.

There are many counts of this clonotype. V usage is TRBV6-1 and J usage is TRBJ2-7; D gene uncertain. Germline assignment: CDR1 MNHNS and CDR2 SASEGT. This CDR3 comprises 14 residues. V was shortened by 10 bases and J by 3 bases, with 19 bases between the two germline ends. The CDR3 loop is CATGRVFPHYEQYF. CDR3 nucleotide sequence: TGTGCCACAGGCCGGGTATTCCCGCACTACGAGCAGTACTTC.

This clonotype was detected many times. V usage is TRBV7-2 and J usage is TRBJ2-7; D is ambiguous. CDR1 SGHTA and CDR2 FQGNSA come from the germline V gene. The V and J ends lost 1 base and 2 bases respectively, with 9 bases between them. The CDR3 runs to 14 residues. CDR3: CASSLVPEAYEQYF. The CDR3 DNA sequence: TGTGCCAGCAGCTTAGTTCCGGAAGCCTACGAGCAGTACTTC. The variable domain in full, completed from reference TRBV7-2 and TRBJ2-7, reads GAGVSQSPSNKVTEKGKDVELRCDPISGHTALYWYRQSLGQGLEFLIYFQGNSAPDKSGLPSDRFSAERTGGSVSTLTIQRTQQEDSAVYLCASSLVPEAYEQYFGPGTRLTVT.

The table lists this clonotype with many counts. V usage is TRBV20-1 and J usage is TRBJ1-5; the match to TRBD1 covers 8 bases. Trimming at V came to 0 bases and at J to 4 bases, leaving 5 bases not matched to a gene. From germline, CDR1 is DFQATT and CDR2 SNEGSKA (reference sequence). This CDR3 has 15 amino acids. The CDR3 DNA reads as TGCAGTGCTAGAGATCAGAACAGGGGGAATCAGCCCCAGCATTTT. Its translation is CSARDQNRGNQPQHF.

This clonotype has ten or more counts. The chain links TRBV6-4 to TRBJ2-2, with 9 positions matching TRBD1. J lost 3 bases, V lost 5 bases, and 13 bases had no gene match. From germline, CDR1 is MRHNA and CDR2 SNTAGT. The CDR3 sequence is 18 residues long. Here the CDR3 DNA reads TGTGCCAGCAGTAGATACGGGACAGGGAACCGATACACCGGGGAGCTGTTTTTT. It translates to CASSRYGTGNRYTGELFF.

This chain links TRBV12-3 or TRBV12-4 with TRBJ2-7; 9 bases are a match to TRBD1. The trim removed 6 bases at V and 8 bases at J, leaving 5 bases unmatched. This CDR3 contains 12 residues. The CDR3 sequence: CASSPGQGQQYF. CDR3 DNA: TGTGCCAGCAGCCCCGGACAGGGGCAGCAGTACTTC.

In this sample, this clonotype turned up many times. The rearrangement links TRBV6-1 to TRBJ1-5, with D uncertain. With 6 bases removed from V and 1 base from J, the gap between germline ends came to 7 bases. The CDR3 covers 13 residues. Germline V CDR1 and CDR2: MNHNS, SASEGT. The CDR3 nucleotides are TGTGCCAGCAGCGGACGGAGCAATCAGCCCCAGCATTTT. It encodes CASSGRSNQPQHF.

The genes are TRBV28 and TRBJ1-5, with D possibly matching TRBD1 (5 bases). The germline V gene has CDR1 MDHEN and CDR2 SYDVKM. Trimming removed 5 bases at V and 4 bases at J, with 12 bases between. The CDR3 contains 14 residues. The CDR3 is CASSPGTKNQPQHF. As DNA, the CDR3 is TGTGCCAGCAGTCCCGGGACCAAGAATCAGCCCCAGCATTTT.